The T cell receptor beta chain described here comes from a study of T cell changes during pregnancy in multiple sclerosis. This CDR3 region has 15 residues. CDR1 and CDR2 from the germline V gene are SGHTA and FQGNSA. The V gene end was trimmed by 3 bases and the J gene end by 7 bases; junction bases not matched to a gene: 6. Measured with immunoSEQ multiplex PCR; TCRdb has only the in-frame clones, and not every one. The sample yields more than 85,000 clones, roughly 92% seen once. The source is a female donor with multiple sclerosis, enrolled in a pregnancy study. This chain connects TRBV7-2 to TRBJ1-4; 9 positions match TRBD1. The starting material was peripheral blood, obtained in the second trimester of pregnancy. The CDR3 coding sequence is TGTGCCAGCAGCTTGGACAGGGGTACGACTGAAAAACTGTTTTTT. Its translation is CASSLDRGTTEKLFF.